This TCR beta chain derives from a study of neurological immune-mediated disorders. The germline gives CDR1 MDHEN, CDR2 SYDVKM. Deletions cut 5 bases from V and 7 bases from J, with 15 bases between. The CDR3 runs 14 residues. Findings of the study overall: A possible signature appeared as one related-CDR3 cluster, in which phylogenetic grouping placed the repertoires of 18 of 34 multiple sclerosis patients.

This clonotype was seen many times. Antigen unknown. TCRdb analysed the 5' RACE reads with MiXCR anew, one entry per CDR3 protein. This table has fewer than 80,000 distinct CDR3 sequences, under 5.5% appearing once. Sequenced: PBMCs. The J gene is TRBJ1-5, the V gene TRBV28, with D maybe TRBD1 (6 bases). This receptor was taken from a woman aged 45-65 years with multiple sclerosis. In DNA form, the CDR3 reads TGTGCCAGCAGTCCACGACAGGAATTACAGCCCCAGCATTTT. It encodes CASSPRQELQPQHF.